This T cell receptor (beta chain) emerged from a study of monozygotic twins with inflammatory bowel disease. This CDR3 spans 17 amino acids. CDR1 and CDR2 (germline): WNHNN, SYGVQD (reference sequence). TCRdb re-called the 5' RACE reads; one entry per CDR3 protein, DNA not given. The sample's table shows some 90,000 distinct CDR3 sequences. The rearrangement joins TRBV10-1 to TRBJ2-3. The receptor was isolated from a human donor with ulcerative colitis or Crohn's disease, or a healthy co-twin of an affected twin (not recorded which). Sequenced material: blood. The CDR3 loop reads CASSDGVKVQGTDTQYF.